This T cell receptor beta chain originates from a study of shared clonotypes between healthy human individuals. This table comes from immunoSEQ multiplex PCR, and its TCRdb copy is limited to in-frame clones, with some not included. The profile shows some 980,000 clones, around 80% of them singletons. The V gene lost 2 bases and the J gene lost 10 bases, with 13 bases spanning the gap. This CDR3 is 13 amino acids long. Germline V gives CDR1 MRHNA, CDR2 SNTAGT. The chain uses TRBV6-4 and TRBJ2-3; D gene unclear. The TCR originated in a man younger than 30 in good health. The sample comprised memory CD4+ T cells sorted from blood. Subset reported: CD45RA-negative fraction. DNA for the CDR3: TGTGCCAGCAGTGACCTTGAAGGAATGGCGCAGTATTTT. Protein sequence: CASSDLEGMAQYF.